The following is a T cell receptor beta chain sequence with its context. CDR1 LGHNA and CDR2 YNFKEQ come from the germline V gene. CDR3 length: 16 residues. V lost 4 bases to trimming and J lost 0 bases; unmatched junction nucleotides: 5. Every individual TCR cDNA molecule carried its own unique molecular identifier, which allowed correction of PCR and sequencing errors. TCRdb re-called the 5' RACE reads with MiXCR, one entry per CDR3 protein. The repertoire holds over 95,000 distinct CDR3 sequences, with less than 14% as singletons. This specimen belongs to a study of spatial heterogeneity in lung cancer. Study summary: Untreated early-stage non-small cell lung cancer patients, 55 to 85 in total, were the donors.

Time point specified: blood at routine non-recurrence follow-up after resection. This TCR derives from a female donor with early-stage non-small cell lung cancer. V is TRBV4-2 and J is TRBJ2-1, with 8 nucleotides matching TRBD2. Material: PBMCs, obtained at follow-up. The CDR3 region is CASSRGGLDSYNEQFF. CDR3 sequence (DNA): TGTGCCAGCAGCCGCGGGGGACTAGACTCCTACAATGAGCAGTTCTTC.